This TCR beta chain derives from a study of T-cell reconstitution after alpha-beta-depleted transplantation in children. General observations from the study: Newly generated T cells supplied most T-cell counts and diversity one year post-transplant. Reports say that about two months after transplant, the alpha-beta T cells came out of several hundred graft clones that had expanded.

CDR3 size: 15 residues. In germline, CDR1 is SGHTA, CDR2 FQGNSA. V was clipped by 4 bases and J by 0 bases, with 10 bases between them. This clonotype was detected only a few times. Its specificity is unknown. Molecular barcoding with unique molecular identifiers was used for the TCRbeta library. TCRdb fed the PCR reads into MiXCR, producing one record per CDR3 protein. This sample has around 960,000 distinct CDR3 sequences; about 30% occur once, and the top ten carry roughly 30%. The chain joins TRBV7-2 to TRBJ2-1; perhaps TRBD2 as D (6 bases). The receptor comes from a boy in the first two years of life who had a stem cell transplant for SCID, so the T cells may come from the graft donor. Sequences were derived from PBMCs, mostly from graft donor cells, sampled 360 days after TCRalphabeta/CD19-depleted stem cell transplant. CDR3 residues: CASSSGVISYNEQFF. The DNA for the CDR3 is TGTGCCAGCAGCTCGGGGGTGATCTCCTACAATGAGCAGTTCTTC.